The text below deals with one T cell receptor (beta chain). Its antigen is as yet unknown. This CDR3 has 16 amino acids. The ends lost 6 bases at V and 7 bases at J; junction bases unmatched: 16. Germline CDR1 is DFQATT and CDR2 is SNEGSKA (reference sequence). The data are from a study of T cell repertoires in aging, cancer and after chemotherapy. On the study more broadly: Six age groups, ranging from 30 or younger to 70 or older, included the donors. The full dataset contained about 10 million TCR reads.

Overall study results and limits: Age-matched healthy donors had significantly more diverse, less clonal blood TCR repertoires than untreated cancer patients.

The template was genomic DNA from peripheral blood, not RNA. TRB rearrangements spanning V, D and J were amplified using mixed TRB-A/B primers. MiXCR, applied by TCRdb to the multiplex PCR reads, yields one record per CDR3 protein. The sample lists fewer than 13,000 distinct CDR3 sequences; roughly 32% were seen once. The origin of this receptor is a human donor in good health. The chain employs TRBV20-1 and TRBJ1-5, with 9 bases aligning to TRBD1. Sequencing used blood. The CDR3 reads CSAGRTGGGELQPQHF. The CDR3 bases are TGCAGTGCCGGAAGAACAGGGGGCGGCGAATTACAGCCCCAGCATTTT.